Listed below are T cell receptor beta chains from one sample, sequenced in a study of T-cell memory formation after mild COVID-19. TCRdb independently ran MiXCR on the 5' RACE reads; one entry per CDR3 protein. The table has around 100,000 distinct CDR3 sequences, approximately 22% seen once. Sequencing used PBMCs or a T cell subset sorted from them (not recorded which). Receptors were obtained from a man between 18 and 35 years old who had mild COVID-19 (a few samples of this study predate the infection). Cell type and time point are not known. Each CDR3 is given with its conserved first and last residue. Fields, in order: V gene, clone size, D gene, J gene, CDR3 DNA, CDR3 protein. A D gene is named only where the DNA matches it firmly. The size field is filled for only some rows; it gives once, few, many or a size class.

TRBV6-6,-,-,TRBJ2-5,TGTGCCAGCAGTCAACCGGGCGGTGGGGGCCTTGGGGAGACCCAGTACTTC,CASSQPGGGGLGETQYF
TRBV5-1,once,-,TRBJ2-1,TGCGCCAGCAGCACCTCCACAGGGTTCGATGAGCAGTTCTTC,CASSTSTGFDEQFF
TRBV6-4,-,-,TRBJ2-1,TGTGCCAGCAGTGACGAAGTATACAATGAGCAGTTCTTC,CASSDEVYNEQFF
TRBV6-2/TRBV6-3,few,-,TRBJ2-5,TGTGCCAGCAGTTCCCGGGACTCCAACAGGCAAGAGACCCAGTACTTC,CASSSRDSNRQETQYF
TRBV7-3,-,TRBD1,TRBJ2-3,TGTGCCAGCAGCCCTCCCCCCGGGACAGTGGGATCAGATACGCAGTATTTT,CASSPPPGTVGSDTQYF
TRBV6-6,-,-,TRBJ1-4,TGTGCCAGCAGTTACTCACTTTCAATACCATCTAATGAAAAACTGTTTTTT,CASSYSLSIPSNEKLFF
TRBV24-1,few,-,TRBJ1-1,TGTGCCACCCCTCCGAGGAGGGGACGGGTAGCTTTCTTT,CATPPRRGRVAFF
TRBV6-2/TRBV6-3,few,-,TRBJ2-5,TGTGCCAGCCGCTTCGGGGGCGGGAAGACCCAGTACTTC,CASRFGGGKTQYF
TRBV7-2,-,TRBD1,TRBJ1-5,TGTGCCAGCAGCTCGACAGGGGGTTCCGACAGCAATCAGCCCCAGCATTTT,CASSSTGGSDSNQPQHF
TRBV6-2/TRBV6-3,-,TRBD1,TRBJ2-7,TGTGCCAGCAGTTGGACAGGGGACGAGCAGTACTTC,CASSWTGDEQYF
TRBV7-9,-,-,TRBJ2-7,TGTGCCAGCAGCTTAGAAGGGAGAAGGTCCTACGAGCAGTACTTC,CASSLEGRRSYEQYF
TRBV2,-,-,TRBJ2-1,TGTGCCAGCAGTGATCTTTCATGGGACAATGAGCAGTTCTTC,CASSDLSWDNEQFF
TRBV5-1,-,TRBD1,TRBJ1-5,TGCGCCAGCAGCCCCGGGACAGGGGGTCCCAATCAGCCCCAGCATTTT,CASSPGTGGPNQPQHF